This T cell receptor beta chain originates from a study of cytomegalovirus exposure and HLA in healthy donors. Findings of the study overall: Later genetic work tied a missense DCLRE1C variant to beta-chain V and J trimming.

This CDR3 is 14 amino acids long. After removal of 6 bases from V and 4 bases from J, the junction contained 6 bases not matched to a gene. Germline V CDR1 and CDR2: MNHEY, SMNVEV (reference sequence). The PCR was carried out with 60 Vbeta primers and 13 Jbeta primers. The repertoire was sequenced with immunoSEQ multiplex PCR; TCRdb's copy has only in-frame clones and lacks some. This table holds about 170,000 clones, around 82% found once. About this clone: The antigen remains undetermined.

V and J are TRBV27 and TRBJ2-5; 9 nucleotides agree with TRBD1. This sequence was found in a male donor in good health and CMV-seronegative. The sequencing sample was made of PBMCs. DNA of the CDR3: TGTGCCAGCAGCCCCGGGACAGGGATAGAGACCCAGTACTTC. Translation gives CASSPGTGIETQYF.